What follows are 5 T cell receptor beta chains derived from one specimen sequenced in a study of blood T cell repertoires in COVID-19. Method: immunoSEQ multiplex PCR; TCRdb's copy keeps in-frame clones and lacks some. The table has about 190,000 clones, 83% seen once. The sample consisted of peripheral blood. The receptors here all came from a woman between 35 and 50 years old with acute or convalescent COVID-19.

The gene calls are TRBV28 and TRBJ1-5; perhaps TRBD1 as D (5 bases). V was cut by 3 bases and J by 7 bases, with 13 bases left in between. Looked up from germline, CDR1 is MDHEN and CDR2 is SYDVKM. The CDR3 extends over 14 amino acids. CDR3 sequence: CASSLGGSGQPQHF. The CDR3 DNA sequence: TGTGCCAGCAGTTTGGGGGGATCGGGCCAGCCCCAGCATTTT. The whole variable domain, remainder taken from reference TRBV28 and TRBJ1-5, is DVKVTQSSRYLVKRTGEKVFLECVQDMDHENMFWYRQDPGLGLRLIYFSYDVKMKEKGDIPEGYSVSREKKERFSLILESASTNQTSMYLCASSLGGSGQPQHFGDGTRLSIL.

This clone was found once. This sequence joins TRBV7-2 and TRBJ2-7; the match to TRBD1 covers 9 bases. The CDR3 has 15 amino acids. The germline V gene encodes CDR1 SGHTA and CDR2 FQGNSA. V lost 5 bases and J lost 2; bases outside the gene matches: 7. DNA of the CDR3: TGTGCCAGCAGCGGACAGACAGGGGGGGCCTACGAGCAGTACTTC. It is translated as CASSGQTGGAYEQYF.

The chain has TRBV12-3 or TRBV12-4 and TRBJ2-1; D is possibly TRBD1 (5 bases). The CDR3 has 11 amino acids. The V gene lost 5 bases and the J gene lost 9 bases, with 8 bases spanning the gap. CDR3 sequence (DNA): TGTGCCAGCAGTATCAGGGTTGAGCAGTTCTTC. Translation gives CASSIRVEQFF.

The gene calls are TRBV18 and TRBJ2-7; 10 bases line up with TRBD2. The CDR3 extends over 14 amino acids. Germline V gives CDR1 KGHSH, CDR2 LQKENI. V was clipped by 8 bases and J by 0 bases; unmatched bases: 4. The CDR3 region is CASQLAGSSYEQYF. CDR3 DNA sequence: TGTGCCAGCCAACTAGCGGGGAGCTCCTACGAGCAGTACTTC.

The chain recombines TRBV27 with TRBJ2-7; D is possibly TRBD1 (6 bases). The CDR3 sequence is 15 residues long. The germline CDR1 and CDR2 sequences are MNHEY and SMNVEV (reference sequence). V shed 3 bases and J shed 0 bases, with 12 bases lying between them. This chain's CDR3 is CASSFWQGHSYEQYF. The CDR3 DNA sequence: TGTGCCAGCAGTTTTTGGCAGGGGCACTCCTACGAGCAGTACTTC.